Below are 27 T cell receptor beta chains sequenced from a single sample in a study of blood T cell repertoires in COVID-19 (dated by TCRdb to the early 2020s). Libraries were made using the immunoSEQ multiplex PCR assay. TCRdb's version of the immuneACCESS table is confined to in-frame rearrangements and falls short of the full clone set. An unresolved V gene accounts for under half of the shortfall where checked; the remainder is of unknown origin. The sample contains some 220,000 clones, roughly 80% of them found a single time. About 1.3% of the sample rests with the top ten. Sequencing input: PBMCs or T cells enriched from blood (not recorded which). These receptors were taken from a woman aged 40 to 49 with acute COVID-19.

CDR3 residues: CASSLTPPTNYGYTF. Written as DNA, the CDR3 is TGTGCCAGCAGCTTGACGCCACCTACTAACTATGGCTACACCTTC. The V call is TRBV5-6, the J call TRBJ1-2; no definite D call. This CDR3 region has 15 residues. Trimming removed 1 base at V and 0 bases at J, with 10 bases between. CDR1 SGHDT and CDR2 YYEEEE come from the germline V gene.

The genes are TRBV4-1 and TRBJ1-2, with 10 nucleotides matching TRBD1. CDR3 length: 15 residues. The ends lost 5 bases at V and 6 bases at J; junction bases unmatched: 9. Germline V lookup: CDR1 MGHRA, CDR2 YSYEKL. CDR3 region: CASSEVGTGVNGYTF. The CDR3 nucleotides read TGCGCCAGCAGCGAAGTGGGGACAGGGGTAAATGGCTACACCTTC.

This clone was counted a single time. The rearrangement joins TRBV30 to TRBJ2-1; 8 bases align to TRBD2. Germline V gene sequence: CDR1 GTSNPN, CDR2 SVGIG (reference sequence). V dropped 0 bases and J dropped 13; count of bases not matched to a gene: 8. The CDR3 spans 13 residues. CDR3 DNA: TGTGCCTGGAGTGTAAGGCTAGCGGGTGACCAGTTCTTC. This translates into CAWSVRLAGDQFF.

The chain employs TRBV10-1 and TRBJ2-1; the D is unclear. Germline loops: CDR1 WNHNN, CDR2 SYGVQD (reference sequence). V lost 2 bases to trimming and J lost 10 bases, with 12 bases between them. This CDR3 region has 13 residues. The CDR3 DNA sequence: TGCGCCAGCAGTGAGCAAAAAATGACAGAGCAGTTCTTC. Amino acids: CASSEQKMTEQFF.

This clone appeared once. The chain links TRBV5-5 to TRBJ2-1; TRBD1 aligns across 8 bases. Germline values: CDR1 SGHKS, CDR2 YYEKEE (reference sequence). V lost 0 bases to trimming and J lost 8 bases; unmatched junction nucleotides: 1. This CDR3 spans 13 amino acids. The CDR3 bases are TGTGCCAGCAGCTTGGGACAGGGGTATGAGCAGTTCTTC. It specifies CASSLGQGYEQFF.

The V gene is TRBV28, the J gene TRBJ1-4, with D hard to call. The CDR3 covers 15 residues. V lost 1 base to trimming and J lost 4 bases, with 10 bases between them. CDR1 and CDR2 from the germline V gene are MDHEN and SYDVKM. CDR3 nucleotides: TGTGCCAGCAGTTTATCGGGGAAGAGTAATGAAAAACTGTTTTTT. Translated: CASSLSGKSNEKLFF.

This clone appeared once. CDR3 region: CAWSPQGVTASYNSPLHF. CDR3 coding DNA: TGTGCCTGGAGTCCTCAAGGGGTGACCGCCTCCTATAATTCACCCCTCCACTTT. This chain joins TRBV30 and TRBJ1-6; tentatively, D is TRBD1 (5 bases). The CDR3 spans 18 residues. Trimming took off 2 bases at V and 0 bases at J, with 17 bases between the two ends. Germline loops: CDR1 GTSNPN, CDR2 SVGIG (reference sequence).

The rearrangement joins TRBV12-5 to TRBJ1-5, with TRBD1 identical over 10 bases. The CDR3 length is 17 residues. V dropped 11 bases and J dropped 0; count of bases not matched to a gene: 13. The V gene's germline CDR1 is LGHNT and CDR2 FRNRAP. CDR3 nucleotide sequence: TGTGCTCCCGCTCCACGGGACAGGGGAAGTAGCAATCAGCCCCAGCATTTT. It yields the protein CAPAPRDRGSSNQPQHF.

The V call is TRBV11-1, the J call TRBJ2-4; 12 bases align to TRBD1. Germline CDR1 SGHAT, CDR2 FQDESV (reference sequence). V lost 4 bases, J lost 8 bases, and 3 bases stayed unmatched. The CDR3 consists of 14 residues. The CDR3 spells CASSSRDRGHIQYF. The CDR3, as DNA: TGTGCCAGCAGCTCTCGGGACAGGGGGCACATTCAGTACTTC.

Points on this clone: Other DNA sequences within the sample encode an identical CDR3. V is TRBV9 and J is TRBJ2-3; D uncertain. With 0 bases removed from V and 2 bases from J, the gap between germline ends came to 10 bases. Per the germline V gene, CDR1 is SGDLS and CDR2 is YYNGEE. This CDR3 region has 15 residues. This CDR3 is CASSVDRRVTDTQYF. In DNA, the CDR3 is TGTGCCAGCAGCGTAGATCGTCGGGTCACAGATACGCAGTATTTT.

This clone has just a few counts. The chain links TRBV4-2 to TRBJ2-3; 9 nucleotides line up with TRBD2. Germline-derived CDR1 and CDR2 are LGHNA and YNFKEQ. With V trimmed by 4 bases and J by 3 bases, 8 bases remained unmatched. The CDR3 is 16 amino acids. Here the CDR3 DNA reads TGTGCCAGCAGCCCGGGGCGCGGGAGGGAAACAGATACGCAGTATTTT. It codes for CASSPGRGRETDTQYF.

The J gene is TRBJ2-3, the V gene TRBV25-1; 9 bases agree with TRBD2. Per the germline V gene, CDR1 is MGHDK and CDR2 is SYGVNS. With 1 base clipped from V and 1 base from J, the junction kept 3 bases outside the gene matches. CDR3 length: 16 amino acids. CDR3 protein: CASSEFASGGTDTQYF. CDR3 DNA: TGTGCCAGCAGTGAATTCGCTAGCGGGGGCACAGATACGCAGTATTTT.

The J gene is TRBJ1-2, the V gene TRBV7-9; 8 bases line up with TRBD1. The CDR3 covers 12 residues. Germline V gene data show CDR1 as SEHNR and CDR2 as FQNEAQ (reference sequence). V gave up 5 bases and J gave up 4 bases; unmatched junction bases: 0. The CDR3, as DNA: TGTGCCAGCAGCACAGGGGGCTATGGCTACACCTTC. It specifies CASSTGGYGYTF. The full variable domain, its missing parts supplied by reference TRBV7-9 and TRBJ1-2, is DTGVSQNPRHKITKRGQNVTFRCDPISEHNRLYWYRQTLGQGPEFLTYFQNEAQLEKSRLLSDRFSAERPKGSFSTLEIQRTEQGDSAMYLCASSTGGYGYTFGSGTRLTVV.

V gene TRBV6-2 or TRBV6-3 combines with J gene TRBJ1-2, with 9 bases identical to TRBD1. In germline, CDR1 is MNHEY, CDR2 SVGEGT. The CDR3 loop spans 13 amino acids. Trimming removed 5 bases from V and 4 bases from J; junction bases left unmatched: 2. The CDR3 sequence: CASSTGQGYGYTF. DNA for the CDR3: TGTGCCAGCAGTACGGGACAGGGCTATGGCTACACCTTC.

The rearrangement links TRBV19 to TRBJ2-2, with 8 bases fitting TRBD2. The CDR3 runs 15 residues. The junction had 12 bases not matched to a gene; V was cut back by 11 bases and J by 4 bases. Germline V lookup: CDR1 LNHDA, CDR2 SQIVND (reference sequence). The CDR3 here is CASHRAGEITGELFF. CDR3 nucleotide sequence: TGTGCCTCCCACCGAGCGGGAGAGATCACCGGGGAGCTGTTTTTT.

This chain joins TRBV6-5 and TRBJ1-2; TRBD1 agrees at 9 bases. Losses at the gene ends were 5 bases for V and 8 bases for J; bases not matched to a gene: 9. Germline V gene data show CDR1 as MNHEY and CDR2 as SVGAGI. There are 14 residues in the CDR3. The chain's CDR3 is CASSPGTGFGGYTF. The CDR3 coding sequence is TGTGCCAGCAGTCCCGGGACAGGGTTCGGGGGCTACACCTTC.

V and J are TRBV19 and TRBJ2-2; 7 bases are a match to TRBD2. Losses at the gene ends were 4 bases for V and 2 bases for J; bases not matched to a gene: 4. This CDR3 spans 15 amino acids. From germline, CDR1 is LNHDA and CDR2 SQIVND (reference sequence). The CDR3 DNA follows: TGTGCCAGTAGTAGGCGGGGGATCAACACCGGGGAGCTGTTTTTT. This sequence encodes CASSRRGINTGELFF. The entire variable domain, with the rest obtained from reference TRBV19 and TRBJ2-2, is as follows: DGGITQSPKYLFRKEGQNVTLSCEQNLNHDAMYWYRQDPGQGLRLIYYSQIVNDFQKGDIAEGYSVSREKKESFPLTVTSAQKNPTAFYLCASSRRGINTGELFFGEGSRLTVL.

This rearrangement joins TRBV6-1 to TRBJ2-6; tentative D call: TRBD1 (6 bases). This CDR3 contains 17 residues. Looked up from germline, CDR1 is MNHNS and CDR2 is SASEGT. V was cut by 1 base and J by 3 bases, with 13 bases left in between. The CDR3 DNA sequence: TGTGCCAGCAGTGAAGTTTTGGGGACATTTGGGGCCAACGTCCTGACTTTC. Its protein product is CASSEVLGTFGANVLTF.

V usage is TRBV28 and J usage is TRBJ2-7; 8 bases map to TRBD2. Trimming at V came to 6 bases and at J to 0 bases, leaving 16 bases not matched to a gene. The germline gives CDR1 MDHEN, CDR2 SYDVKM. This CDR3 is 18 amino acids long. The CDR3 reads CASSRDPSGPPNSYEQYF. The CDR3 coding sequence is TGTGCCAGCAGCCGAGACCCTAGCGGGCCCCCAAACTCCTACGAGCAGTACTTC.

The chain links TRBV19 to TRBJ1-6; weak D call: TRBD1 (5 bases). CDR1 and CDR2 from the germline V gene are LNHDA and SQIVND (reference sequence). The V end was cut by 11 bases, the J end by 9 bases, with 17 bases between. The CDR3 is 13 residues long. The CDR3 sequence is CADGGTGGSPLHF. DNA of the CDR3: TGTGCCGACGGGGGGACGGGGGGTTCACCCCTCCACTTT.

The chain links TRBV27 to TRBJ2-2; no reliable D call. The V gene's germline CDR1 is MNHEY and CDR2 SMNVEV (reference sequence). V lost 3 bases, J lost 5 bases, and 4 bases lay in between. This CDR3 region has 12 residues. CDR3 residues: CASSFPTGELFF. The CDR3 DNA reads TGTGCCAGCAGTTTCCCTACCGGGGAGCTGTTTTTT.

This clone was counted a single time. The J gene is TRBJ2-5, the V gene TRBV19, with D maybe TRBD1 (6 bases). Trimming took off 8 bases at V and 4 bases at J, with 14 bases between the two ends. This CDR3 region has 13 residues. CDR1 LNHDA and CDR2 SQIVND come from the germline V gene (reference sequence). CDR3: CASLGRGSETQYF. For the CDR3, the DNA is TGTGCCAGTCTCGGCAGGGGCTCAGAGACCCAGTACTTC. Drawing the rest from reference TRBV19 and TRBJ2-5, the complete variable domain is DGGITQSPKYLFRKEGQNVTLSCEQNLNHDAMYWYRQDPGQGLRLIYYSQIVNDFQKGDIAEGYSVSREKKESFPLTVTSAQKNPTAFYLCASLGRGSETQYFGPGTRLLVL.

This sequence joins TRBV7-2 and TRBJ2-1; 7 bases align to TRBD1. Unmatched junction bases numbered 8, after V lost 2 bases and J lost 1 base. Germline values: CDR1 SGHTA, CDR2 FQGNSA. The CDR3 extends over 17 amino acids. The CDR3 is CASSLLSWDRSYNEQFF. CDR3 sequence (DNA): TGTGCCAGCAGCTTACTTTCTTGGGACAGATCCTACAATGAGCAGTTCTTC. Looking up the rest from reference TRBV7-2 and TRBJ2-1 gives the full variable domain: GAGVSQSPSNKVTEKGKDVELRCDPISGHTALYWYRQSLGQGLEFLIYFQGNSAPDKSGLPSDRFSAERTGGSVSTLTIQRTQQEDSAVYLCASSLLSWDRSYNEQFFGPGTRLTVL.

The chain recombines TRBV18 with TRBJ2-3, with a tentative D call TRBD2 (5 bases). The V and J ends lost 2 bases and 3 bases respectively, with 9 bases between them. The CDR3 sequence is 14 residues long. CDR1 and CDR2 from the germline V gene are KGHSH and LQKENI. Written as DNA, the CDR3 is TGTGCCAGCTCACCATCTAGCACGACAGATACGCAGTATTTT. Amino acids: CASSPSSTTDTQYF.

The genes are TRBV6-4 and TRBJ2-3; TRBD2 aligns across 12 bases. V shed 8 bases and J 1 base; nucleotides not matched to a gene: 1. The CDR3 extends over 14 amino acids. CDR1 and CDR2 from the germline V gene are MRHNA and SNTAGT. The CDR3 loop is CASWTSGGTDTQYF. DNA of the CDR3: TGTGCCAGCTGGACTAGCGGGGGCACAGATACGCAGTATTTT.

The chain joins TRBV4-2 to TRBJ2-5; D possibly corresponds to TRBD1 (5 bases). Germline CDR1 reads LGHNA; CDR2 reads YNFKEQ. CDR3 length: 15 amino acids. V was pared by 0 bases and J by 4 bases, with 12 bases between. The CDR3 is CASSQEMARAETQYF. The CDR3 nucleotides are TGTGCCAGCAGCCAAGAAATGGCCAGGGCAGAGACCCAGTACTTC.

This clone was counted a single time. The chain uses TRBV7-2 and TRBJ2-3; possibly TRBD2 for D (6 bases). Germline V gene sequence: CDR1 SGHTA, CDR2 FQGNSA. Trimming removed 4 bases from V and 2 bases from J, with 16 bases in between. This CDR3 region has 16 residues. The DNA for the CDR3 is TGTGCCAGCAGCTCGCAGGGACTTTCTACCACAGATACGCAGTATTTT. This gives the protein CASSSQGLSTTDTQYF.